This entry is about one TCR beta chain. Antigen: not known. The data were obtained in a study of shared clonotypes between healthy human individuals. General study points: With a handful of donors compared, 5% to 5.5% of naive CD4 clonotypes were shared.

This table comes from immunoSEQ multiplex PCR, and its TCRdb copy is limited to in-frame clones, with some not included. Here the sample spans nearly 600,000 clones, roughly 95% being singletons. V lost 6 bases and J 0 bases, leaving 15 bases between the germline ends. CDR3 length equals 16 residues. CDR1 and CDR2 from the germline V gene are MNHNY and SVGAGI (reference sequence). Terminally differentiated effector memory CD45RA+ cells were left out of the naive CD8 fraction, which was CD45RO-negative and positively selected for CCR7. The study enrolled healthy HIV-negative adults without recent acute infections or vaccinations as donors.

The clonotype comes from a woman aged 30 to 39 in good health. Input material: naive CD8+ T cells sorted from blood. The chain is built from TRBV6-6 and TRBJ1-3, with a possible D match to TRBD1 (6 bases). CDR3 in amino acids: CASSPGQLGSGNTIYF. The CDR3 nucleotides are TGTGCCAGCAGCCCAGGACAGCTTGGCTCTGGAAACACCATATATTTT.